This T cell receptor (beta chain) was recorded in a study of blood T cell repertoires in COVID-19. Sequencing used immunoSEQ multiplex PCR; TCRdb keeps in-frame clones, though not all of them. The sample contains some 490,000 clones, approximately 91% of which appear only once. This TCR derives from a woman aged 60-70 years who had recovered from COVID-19. Sequencing was carried out using PBMCs or T cells enriched from blood (not recorded which).

The CDR3 sequence is CATSSSGRYQETQYF. In DNA, the CDR3 is TGTGCCACCAGTTCGTCGGGGAGGTACCAAGAGACCCAGTACTTC. The chain links TRBV24-1 to TRBJ2-5; D might be TRBD2 (6 bases). The CDR3 has 15 amino acids. From germline, CDR1 is KGHDR and CDR2 SFDVKD. Between the trimmed V and J ends, which lost 6 bases and 0 bases, there was a span of 13 bases.